This TCR beta chain was sequenced during a study of blood T cell repertoires in COVID-19. Whole-study context: The United States, Italy and Spain provided the acute and convalescent COVID-19 samples. PBMCs, B-cell-depleted T cells, or T cells provided the cDNA or gDNA that made up the material.

CDR1 KGHSH and CDR2 LQKENI come from the germline V gene. V lost 2 bases to trimming and J lost 7 bases; unmatched junction nucleotides: 9. The CDR3 loop spans 16 amino acids. Method: immunoSEQ multiplex PCR; TCRdb's copy keeps in-frame clones and lacks some. Of just under 250,000 clones listed, roughly 89% are singletons. In Cohort 3, a recovered donor had either two negative PCRs, clearance, or symptom resolution. The V and J genes are TRBV18 and TRBJ1-2; 11 nucleotides agree with TRBD1. The origin of this receptor is a woman aged 30 to 39 who had recovered from COVID-19. The sequenced material came from PBMCs or T cells enriched from blood (not recorded which). The CDR3 DNA reads TGTGCCAGCTCACCAGAGGCCCGGGACAGGGGGGCTGGCTACACCTTC. Protein sequence: CASSPEARDRGAGYTF.